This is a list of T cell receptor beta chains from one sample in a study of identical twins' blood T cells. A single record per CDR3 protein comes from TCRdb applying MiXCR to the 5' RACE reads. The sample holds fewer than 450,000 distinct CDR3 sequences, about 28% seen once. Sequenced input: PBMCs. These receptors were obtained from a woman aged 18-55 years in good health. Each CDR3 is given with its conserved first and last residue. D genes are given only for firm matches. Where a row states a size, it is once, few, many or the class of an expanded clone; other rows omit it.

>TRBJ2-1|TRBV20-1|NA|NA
TGCAGTGCTATGGGGCTAGCCTACAATGAGCAGTTCTTC
CSAMGLAYNEQFF
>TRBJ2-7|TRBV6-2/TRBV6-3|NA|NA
TGTGCCGTCTGGACCCAGGGGCCCTACGAGCAGTACTTC
CAVWTQGPYEQYF
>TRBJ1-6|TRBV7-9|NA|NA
TGTGCCTGCAGCTCCGCCGTAGGGCCTAATTCACCCCTCCACTTT
CACSSAVGPNSPLHF
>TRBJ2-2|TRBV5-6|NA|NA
TGTGCCAGCAGCTTGGCGAACACCGTGGAGCTGTTTTTT
CASSLANTVELFF
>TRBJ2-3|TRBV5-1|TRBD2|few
TGCGCCAGCAGCTTGACTAGCGGGAGATATACAGATACGCAGTATTTT
CASSLTSGRYTDTQYF
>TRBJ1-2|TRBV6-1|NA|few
TGTGCCAGCAGTGAAAACCCACAGGGCGGTGGCTACACCTTC
CASSENPQGGGYTF
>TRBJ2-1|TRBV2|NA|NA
TGTGCCAGCAGTGAAAGGTCCTACTACAATGAGCAGTTCTTC
CASSERSYYNEQFF
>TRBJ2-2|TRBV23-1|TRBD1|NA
TGCGCCAGCAGTCAGATAACAGGGGACACCGGGGAGCTGTTTTTT
CASSQITGDTGELFF
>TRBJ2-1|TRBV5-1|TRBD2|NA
TGCGCCAGCAGCTTGGGGGGACTAGCGTTAGATGAGCAGTTCTTC
CASSLGGLALDEQFF
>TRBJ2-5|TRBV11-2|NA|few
TGTGCCAGCAGCATTAAGGATGGCAGGCTAGAGACCCAGTACTTC
CASSIKDGRLETQYF
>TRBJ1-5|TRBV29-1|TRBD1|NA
TGCAGCTATGGGCAGGGGGGCAATCAGCCCCAGCATTTT
CSYGQGGNQPQHF
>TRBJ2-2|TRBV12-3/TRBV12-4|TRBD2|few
TGTGCCAGCAGAGATACTAGCGGGGGGGCCGGGGAGCTGTTTTTT
CASRDTSGGAGELFF
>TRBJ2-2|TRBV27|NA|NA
TGTGCCAGTTTTCCCCGGGGTACCGGGGAGCTGTTTTTT
CASFPRGTGELFF
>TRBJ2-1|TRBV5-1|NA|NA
TGCGCCAGCAGCTTTAACCGAGGGGTCGAGCAGTTCTTC
CASSFNRGVEQFF
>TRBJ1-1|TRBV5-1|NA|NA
TGCGCCAGCAACAGAAAGGGTTCGGTCACTGAAGCTTTCTTT
CASNRKGSVTEAFF
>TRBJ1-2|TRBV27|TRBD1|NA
TGTGCCAGCAGTTTATCCGGGACAGGGGTAGGCTACACCTTC
CASSLSGTGVGYTF
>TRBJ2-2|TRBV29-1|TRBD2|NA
TGCAGCGTTGCGGGGAGCGGGAGACCCGGGGAGCTGTTTTTT
CSVAGSGRPGELFF
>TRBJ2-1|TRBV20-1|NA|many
TGCAGTGCTAGAACGTATGAGGCGGGATCCTACAATGAGCAGTTCTTC
CSARTYEAGSYNEQFF
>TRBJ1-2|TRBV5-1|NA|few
TGCGCCAGCAGCTTGGGTAGTGGCAGGGCCTATGGCTACACCTTC
CASSLGSGRAYGYTF
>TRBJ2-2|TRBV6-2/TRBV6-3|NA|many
TGTGCCAGCAGTTACACAGGGTCCGGGGAGCTGTTTTTT
CASSYTGSGELFF
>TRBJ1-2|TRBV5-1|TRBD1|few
TGCGCCAGCAGCATCCAAGCCGGGACAGGGAAGTCGGGCACCTTC
CASSIQAGTGKSGTF
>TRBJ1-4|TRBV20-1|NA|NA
TGCAGTGCTAGAGTTACGGGGGGTGAAAAACTGTTTTTT
CSARVTGGEKLFF
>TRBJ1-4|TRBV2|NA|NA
TGTGCCTGCAGAATAACTAATGAAAAACTGTTTTTT
CACRITNEKLFF
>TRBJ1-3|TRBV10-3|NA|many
TGTGCCATCAGTGAGTTATTCAGAAACTCTGGAAACACCATATATTTT
CAISELFRNSGNTIYF
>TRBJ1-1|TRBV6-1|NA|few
TGTGCCAGCACTAGGATCGGGGCTAGCACTGAAGCTCTCTTT
CASTRIGASTEALF
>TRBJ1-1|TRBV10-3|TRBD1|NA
TGTGCCATCAACCGGGACAGGGGGGGCACTGAAGCTTTCTTT
CAINRDRGGTEAFF
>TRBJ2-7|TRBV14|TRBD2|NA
TGTGCCAGCAGCCTGACTAGCGCGAATTCGGGGGAGCAGTACTTC
CASSLTSANSGEQYF